This T cell receptor beta chain was observed in a study of T cell repertoires in ileal Crohn's disease. In the study overall: Postoperative therapy was given to about half: some eleven thiopurines, roughly 20 anti-TNF agents.

This clone has a handful of counts. Sequencing used immunoSEQ multiplex PCR; TCRdb keeps in-frame clones, though not all of them. This table holds thousands of clones, around 80% found once. V lost 1 base and J 4 bases, leaving 8 bases between the germline ends. The CDR3 extends over 14 amino acids. The germline gives CDR1 SGHKS, CDR2 YYEKEE (reference sequence). The V gene is TRBV5-5, the J gene TRBJ1-4; D unresolved. This clonotype was sampled from an adult with Crohn's disease. The sample taken for sequencing was ileal tissue. The CDR3 DNA reads TGTGCCAGCAGCTTGTATATGGGTAATGAAAAACTGTTTTTT. Translating gives CASSLYMGNEKLFF.